The clone carrying this T cell receptor (beta chain) came up a few times. Its antigen is currently unknown. The final CDR3 position lacks the conserved phenylalanine or tryptophan, pointing to a likely read error. It is unclear where the CDR3 begins or ends on the DNA, so no DNA is shown, and the CDR3 is as TCRdb lists it. This record comes from a study of early T cells in non-severe SARS-CoV-2 infection. The overall study: Whole-blood bulk RNA, unsorted, was sequenced, and chains were unpaired.

The CDR3 totals 11 residues, both ends included. CDR1 and CDR2 (germline): SQVTM, ANQGSEA. Individual cDNA molecules received unique molecular identifiers. TCRdb independently ran MiXCR on the 5' RACE reads; one entry per CDR3 protein. Seen here are under 75,000 distinct CDR3 sequences, under 15% observed once, and the top ten hold about 8.5%. Study-level results: The study's VDJdb matching favored anti-spike CD8 responses and missed private and CD4 specificities.

Sequencing input: whole blood. This sequence originates from an adult who was a healthcare worker with PCR-confirmed SARS-CoV-2 infection or an uninfected control (not recorded which). The rearrangement joins TRBV29-1 to TRBJ2-1; the table names TRBD2, a call not compared with the DNA. CDR3 residues: CSVATSPDNSY.